The present T cell receptor (beta chain) was sequenced within a study of spatial heterogeneity in lung cancer. Study-wide background: Detection of beta-chain sequences consistently exceeded that of alpha-chain sequences. Study results and limitations: Ubiquitous expanded tumor TCRs surfaced in blood more at resection than they did at follow-up.

This CDR3 region has 14 residues. CDR1 is DFQATT, CDR2 SNEGSKA, per germline (reference sequence). Trimming shortened V by 0 bases and J by 4 bases, and 12 bases separated the two germline ends. A unique molecular identifier was carried by every single TCR cDNA molecule. One entry per CDR3 protein results from TCRdb running MiXCR on the 5' RACE reads. The sample includes some 22,000 distinct CDR3 sequences, approximately 5% of them seen just once. This clonotype was seen at least ten times. The antigen remains unidentified. The time point here: sample taken at primary tumor resection. No cells were sorted before sequencing. The whole RNA sequenced was extracted from tumor, nontumor lung or frozen PBMC. Samples came from roughly 70 TRACERx patients with untreated early-stage lung cancer.

The clonotype comes from a male donor with early-stage non-small cell lung cancer. The source was PBMCs, collected at surgery. The genes are TRBV20-1 and TRBJ1-1; possible D gene TRBD1, 5 bases. The CDR3 sequence: CSARDEGKSTEAFF. CDR3 nucleotides: TGCAGTGCTAGAGATGAGGGGAAGAGCACTGAAGCTTTCTTT.